The T cell receptor (beta chain) under discussion was sequenced for a study of T cell clonality in common variable immunodeficiency. The study, taken as a whole, reports: Reportedly, TCR beta sequences from common variable immunodeficiency showed fewer deletions and N-nucleotide insertions.

By proportion, this clone is medium-sized. What it binds is not known. The CDR3 end is not reached by the read, which stops 3 residues before it; the germline J gene fills it in. Germline V gene data show CDR1 as LNHDA and CDR2 as SQIVND (reference sequence). V was shortened by 4 bases and J by 6 bases, with 15 bases between the two germline ends. The CDR3 runs 14 residues. TCRdb's copy holds only in-frame clones and misses some; the assay was immunoSEQ multiplex PCR. Reported are more than 1,500 clones, none seen only once; the ten largest carry around 35%. Sequences were obtained from peripheral blood mononuclear cells. This TCR was recovered from a human donor with common variable immunodeficiency. This chain joins TRBV19 and TRBJ1-1; a possible D gene is TRBD1 (6 bases). The DNA read from the CDR3 is TGTGCCAGTAGTACTGGGGGCGGGAGCGCTGAA. Amino acids: CASSTGGGSAE. The whole CDR3 protein reads CASSTGGGSAEAFF.